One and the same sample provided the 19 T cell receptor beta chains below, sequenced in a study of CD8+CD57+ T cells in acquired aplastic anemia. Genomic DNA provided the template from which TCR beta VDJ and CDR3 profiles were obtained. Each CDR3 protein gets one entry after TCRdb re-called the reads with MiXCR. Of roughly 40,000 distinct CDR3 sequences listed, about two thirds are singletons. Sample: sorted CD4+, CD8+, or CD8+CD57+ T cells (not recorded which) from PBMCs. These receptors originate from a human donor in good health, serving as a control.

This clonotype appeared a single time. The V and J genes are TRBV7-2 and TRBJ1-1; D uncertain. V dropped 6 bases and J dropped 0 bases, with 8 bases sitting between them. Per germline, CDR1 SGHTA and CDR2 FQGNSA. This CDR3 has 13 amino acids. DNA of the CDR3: TGTGCCAGCAGGCTACAGTTGAACACTGAAGCTTTCTTT. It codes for CASRLQLNTEAFF.

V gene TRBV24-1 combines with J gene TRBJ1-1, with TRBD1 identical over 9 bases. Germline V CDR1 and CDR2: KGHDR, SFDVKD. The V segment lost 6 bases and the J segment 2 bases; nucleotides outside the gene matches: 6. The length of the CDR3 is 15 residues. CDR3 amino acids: CATSQKQGANTEAFF. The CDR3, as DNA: TGTGCCACCAGTCAAAAACAGGGGGCTAACACTGAAGCTTTCTTT.

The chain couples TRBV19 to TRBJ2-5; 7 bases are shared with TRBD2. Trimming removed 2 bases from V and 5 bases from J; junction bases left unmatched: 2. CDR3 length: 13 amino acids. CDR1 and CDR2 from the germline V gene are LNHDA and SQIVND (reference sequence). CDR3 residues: CASSIPGRETQYF. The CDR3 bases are TGTGCCAGTAGTATACCCGGGAGGGAGACCCAGTACTTC.

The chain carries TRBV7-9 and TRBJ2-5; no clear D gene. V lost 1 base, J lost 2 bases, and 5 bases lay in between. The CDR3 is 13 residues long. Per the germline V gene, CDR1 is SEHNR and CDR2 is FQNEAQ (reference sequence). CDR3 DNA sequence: TGTGCCAGCAGCTTAGTTCAGCAAGAGACCCAGTACTTC. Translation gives CASSLVQQETQYF.

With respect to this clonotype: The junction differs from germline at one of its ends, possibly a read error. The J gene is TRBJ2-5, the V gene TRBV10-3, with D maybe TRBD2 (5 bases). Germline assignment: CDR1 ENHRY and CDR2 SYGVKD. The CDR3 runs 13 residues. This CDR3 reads CATSEQAEETQYF. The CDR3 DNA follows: TGTGCCACCAGTGAACAAGCGGAAGAGACCCAGTACTTC.

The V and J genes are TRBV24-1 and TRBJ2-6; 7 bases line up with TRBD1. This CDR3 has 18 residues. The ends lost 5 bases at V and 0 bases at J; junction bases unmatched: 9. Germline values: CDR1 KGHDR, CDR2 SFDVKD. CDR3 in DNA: TGTGCCACCAGTGGCAGGGACAGCGGCTACTCTGGGGCCAACGTCCTGACTTTC. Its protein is CATSGRDSGYSGANVLTF.

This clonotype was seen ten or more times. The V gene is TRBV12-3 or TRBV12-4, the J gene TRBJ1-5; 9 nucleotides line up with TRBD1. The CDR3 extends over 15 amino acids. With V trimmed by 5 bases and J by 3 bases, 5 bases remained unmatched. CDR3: CASSPDRGANQPQHF. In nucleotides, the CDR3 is TGTGCCAGCAGTCCCGACAGGGGGGCCAATCAGCCCCAGCATTTT.

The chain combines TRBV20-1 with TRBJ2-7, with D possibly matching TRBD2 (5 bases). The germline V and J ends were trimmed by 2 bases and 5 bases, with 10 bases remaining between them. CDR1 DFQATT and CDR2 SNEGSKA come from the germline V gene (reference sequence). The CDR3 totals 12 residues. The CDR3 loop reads CSARSGSDEQYF. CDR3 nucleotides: TGCAGTGCTAGATCGGGAAGCGACGAGCAGTACTTC.

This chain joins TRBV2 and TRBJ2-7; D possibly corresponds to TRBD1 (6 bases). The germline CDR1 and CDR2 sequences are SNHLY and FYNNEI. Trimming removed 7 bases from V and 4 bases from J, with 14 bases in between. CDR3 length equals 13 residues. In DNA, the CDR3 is TGTGCCAGCAACGGTGGGGGCGCATACGAGCAGTACTTC. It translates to CASNGGGAYEQYF.

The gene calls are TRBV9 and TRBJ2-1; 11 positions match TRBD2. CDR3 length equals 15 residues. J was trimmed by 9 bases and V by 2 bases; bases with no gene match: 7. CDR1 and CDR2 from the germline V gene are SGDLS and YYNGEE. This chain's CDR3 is CASSVTSGDHGEQFF. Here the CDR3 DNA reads TGTGCCAGCAGCGTGACTAGCGGGGACCACGGTGAGCAGTTCTTC.

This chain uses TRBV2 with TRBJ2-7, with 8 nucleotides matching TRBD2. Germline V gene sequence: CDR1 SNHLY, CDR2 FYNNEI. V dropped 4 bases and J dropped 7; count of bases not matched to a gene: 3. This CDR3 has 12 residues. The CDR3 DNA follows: TGTGCCAGCAGTGTCGCGGGGGGTGAGCAGTACTTC. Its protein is CASSVAGGEQYF.

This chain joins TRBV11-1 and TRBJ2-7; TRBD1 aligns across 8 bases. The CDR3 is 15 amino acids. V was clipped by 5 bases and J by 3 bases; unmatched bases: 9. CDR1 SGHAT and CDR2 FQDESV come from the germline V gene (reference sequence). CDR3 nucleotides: TGTGCCAGCAGCCCGATGCAGGACAGGGTCTACGAGCAGTACTTC. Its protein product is CASSPMQDRVYEQYF.

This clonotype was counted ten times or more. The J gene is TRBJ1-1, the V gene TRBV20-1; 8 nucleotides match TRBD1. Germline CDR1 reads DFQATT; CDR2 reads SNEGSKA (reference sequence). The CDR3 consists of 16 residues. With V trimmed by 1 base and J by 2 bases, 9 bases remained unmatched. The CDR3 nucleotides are TGCAGTGCTAGAGGCCTTCCGGACAGGGTAAACACTGAAGCTTTCTTT. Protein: CSARGLPDRVNTEAFF.

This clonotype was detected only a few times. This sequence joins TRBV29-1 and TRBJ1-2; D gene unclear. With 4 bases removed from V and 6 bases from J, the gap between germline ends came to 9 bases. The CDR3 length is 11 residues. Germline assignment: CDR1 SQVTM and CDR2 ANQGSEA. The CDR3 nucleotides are TGCAGCGTTGGTCCCGAGAATGGCTACACCTTC. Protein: CSVGPENGYTF.

CDR3 residues: CAVQGLNTEAFF. CDR3 nucleotides: TGTGCCGTACAGGGACTGAACACTGAAGCTTTCTTT. This chain links TRBV10-3 with TRBJ1-1; possibly TRBD1 for D (6 bases). Trimming stripped 11 bases from V and 0 bases from J, with 10 bases between. From germline, CDR1 is ENHRY and CDR2 SYGVKD. This CDR3 is built from 12 residues.

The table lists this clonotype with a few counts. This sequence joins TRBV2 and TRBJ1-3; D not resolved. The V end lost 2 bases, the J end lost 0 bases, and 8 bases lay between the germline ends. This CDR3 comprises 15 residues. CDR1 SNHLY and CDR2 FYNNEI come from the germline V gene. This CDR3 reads CASSESLDSGNTIYF. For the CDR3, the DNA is TGTGCCAGCAGTGAAAGTCTGGACTCTGGAAACACCATATATTTT.

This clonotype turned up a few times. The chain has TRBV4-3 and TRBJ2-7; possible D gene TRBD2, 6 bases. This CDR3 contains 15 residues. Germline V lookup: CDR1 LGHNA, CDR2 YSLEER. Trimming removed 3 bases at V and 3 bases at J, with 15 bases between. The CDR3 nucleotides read TGCGCCAGCAGCCACCATCGACAGACTAGCTACGAGCAGTACTTC. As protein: CASSHHRQTSYEQYF.

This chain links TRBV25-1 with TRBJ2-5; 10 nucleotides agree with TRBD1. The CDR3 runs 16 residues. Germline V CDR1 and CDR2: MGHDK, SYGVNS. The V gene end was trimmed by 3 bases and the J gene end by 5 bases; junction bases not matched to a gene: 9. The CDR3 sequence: CASSEFFGTGVETQYF. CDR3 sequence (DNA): TGTGCCAGCAGTGAGTTCTTCGGGACAGGGGTGGAGACCCAGTACTTC.

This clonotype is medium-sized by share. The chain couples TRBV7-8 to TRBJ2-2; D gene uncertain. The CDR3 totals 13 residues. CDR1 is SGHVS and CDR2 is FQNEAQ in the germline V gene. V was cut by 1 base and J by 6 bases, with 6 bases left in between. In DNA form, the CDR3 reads TGTGCCAGCAGCTTAGTCGGCGCCGGGGAGCTGTTTTTT. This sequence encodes CASSLVGAGELFF.